Presented here are 24 T cell receptor beta chains from one specimen sequenced in a study of blood T cell repertoires in COVID-19. Libraries were prepared by immunoSEQ multiplex PCR; TCRdb keeps only in-frame clonotypes and omits some of them. The table has 250,000 or so clones, approximately 90% seen once. Sequenced sample: PBMCs or T cells enriched from blood (not recorded which). These receptors came from a man aged 35 to 55 who had been exposed to COVID-19.

The V gene is TRBV6-5, the J gene TRBJ2-7, with TRBD1 as a possible D gene (6 bases). V lost 7 bases, J lost 3 bases, and 13 bases lay in between. The germline V gene has CDR1 MNHEY and CDR2 SVGAGI. The CDR3 contains 13 residues. The CDR3 sequence: CASNPQGGYEQYF. In DNA, the CDR3 is TGTGCCAGCAACCCACAGGGTGGCTACGAGCAGTACTTC.

This clone appeared a few times. Written as DNA, the CDR3 is TGTGCCAGCAGCTGGACAGGGGGCGAGACCGGGGAGCTGTTTTTT. As protein: CASSWTGGETGELFF. V and J are TRBV5-5 and TRBJ2-2, with TRBD1 matching 11 bases. Germline V gives CDR1 SGHKS, CDR2 YYEKEE (reference sequence). The CDR3 totals 15 residues. V shed 3 bases and J 5 bases; nucleotides not matched to a gene: 3.

This chain joins TRBV6-2 or TRBV6-3 and TRBJ2-6, with D unresolved. CDR3 length: 17 amino acids. From germline, CDR1 is MNHEY and CDR2 SVGEGT. V shed 0 bases and J shed 0 bases, with 9 bases lying between them. The DNA for the CDR3 is TGTGCCAGCAGTTACTCGAGAGTTAGCTCTGGGGCCAACGTCCTGACTTTC. It codes for CASSYSRVSSGANVLTF.

For the CDR3, the DNA is TGTGCCAGCAGAGCTAAAACTTGGACAGCCAACTATGGCTACACCTTC. Translating it yields CASRAKTWTANYGYTF. The gene calls are TRBV28 and TRBJ1-2, with D possibly TRBD1 on 6 matching bases. V was cut by 6 bases and J by 2 bases, with 19 bases left in between. Germline CDR1 and CDR2: MDHEN and SYDVKM. This CDR3 has 16 amino acids.

The table lists this clone with a few counts. This rearrangement joins TRBV4-1 to TRBJ2-7; 7 positions agree with TRBD1. V was pared by 1 base and J by 3 bases, with 6 bases of the junction left unmatched. Germline CDR1 and CDR2: MGHRA and YSYEKL. The CDR3 is 15 amino acids. CDR3 in DNA: TGCGCCAGCAGCCAAGGTCCCCAGGGGGTCTACGAGCAGTACTTC. Protein sequence: CASSQGPQGVYEQYF.

The chain is built from TRBV7-3 and TRBJ2-2, with 8 bases identical to TRBD1. Germline CDR1 reads SGHTA; CDR2 reads FQGTGA. The CDR3 contains 17 residues. Trimming cost V 6 bases and J 1 base; bases outside gene matches: 10. The CDR3 region is CASSMHYGTGNTGELFF. For the CDR3, the DNA is TGTGCCAGCAGTATGCACTACGGGACAGGGAACACCGGGGAGCTGTTTTTT.

This chain connects TRBV6-5 to TRBJ2-3; 13 nucleotides match TRBD2. Losses at the gene ends were 6 bases for V and 15 bases for J; bases not matched to a gene: 15. This CDR3 spans 15 amino acids. Germline CDR1 reads MNHEY; CDR2 reads SVGAGI. CDR3 bases: TGTGCCAGCAGGCCTACTACTAGCGGGAGGGCCGGTCTCTATTTT. This gives the protein CASRPTTSGRAGLYF.

The chain combines TRBV12-5 with TRBJ1-5, with no clear D. The CDR3 contains 14 residues. Germline CDR1 reads LGHNT; CDR2 reads FRNRAP. V lost 2 bases to trimming and J lost 3 bases, with 8 bases between them. The CDR3 sequence: CASGLISNNQPQHF. In DNA form, the CDR3 reads TGTGCTAGTGGTTTGATTTCTAACAATCAGCCCCAGCATTTT. Complete variable domain (other parts from reference TRBV12-5 and TRBJ1-5): DARVTQTPRHKVTEMGQEVTMRCQPILGHNTVFWYRQTMMQGLELLAYFRNRAPLDDSGMPKDRFSAEMPDATLATLKIQPSEPRDSAVYFCASGLISNNQPQHFGDGTRLSIL.

CDR3 residues: CASSVTGNQPQHF. CDR3 bases: TGTGCCAGCAGCGTTACAGGGAATCAGCCCCAGCATTTT. The chain joins TRBV9 to TRBJ1-5; tentatively, D is TRBD1 (6 bases). V gave up 2 bases and J gave up 4 bases, with 7 bases separating them. Germline assignment: CDR1 SGDLS and CDR2 YYNGEE. The CDR3 is 13 residues long.

The gene calls are TRBV7-9 and TRBJ2-4; the D gene is possibly TRBD2 (5 bases). Germline assignment: CDR1 SEHNR and CDR2 FQNEAQ (reference sequence). The CDR3 consists of 17 residues. V shed 5 bases and J shed 0 bases, with 17 bases lying between them. The chain's CDR3 is CASSGSGHLLAKNIQYF. The CDR3 DNA follows: TGTGCCAGCAGCGGAAGCGGCCATTTACTAGCCAAAAACATTCAGTACTTC.

The chain carries TRBV30 and TRBJ1-1; TRBD1 matches at 7 bases. This CDR3 has 14 amino acids. V was clipped by 3 bases and J by 4 bases; unmatched bases: 8. Germline values: CDR1 GTSNPN, CDR2 SVGIG (reference sequence). CDR3 DNA: TGTGCCTGGAGAAGTAGGGACAGTGGCACTGAAGCTTTCTTT. Protein sequence: CAWRSRDSGTEAFF. Together with reference TRBV30 and TRBJ1-1, the CDR3 gives the full variable domain: SQTIHQWPATLVQPVGSPLSLECTVEGTSNPNLYWYRQAAGRGLQLLFYSVGIGQISSEVPQNLSASRPQDRQFILSSKKLLLSDSGFYLCAWRSRDSGTEAFFGQGTRLTVV.

The V gene is TRBV29-1, the J gene TRBJ1-2; tentatively, D is TRBD1 (6 bases). CDR1 SQVTM and CDR2 ANQGSEA come from the germline V gene. Trimming stripped 7 bases from V and 7 bases from J, with 16 bases between. This CDR3 has 12 residues. CDR3 DNA: TGCAGCGCCTCCGACAGGTCCGGTGGCTACACCTTC. Amino acid sequence: CSASDRSGGYTF. Filled out from reference TRBV29-1 and TRBJ1-2, the complete variable domain reads SAVISQKPSRDICQRGTSLTIQCQVDSQVTMMFWYRQQPGQSLTLIATANQGSEATYESGFVIDKFPISRPNLTFSTLTVSNMSPEDSSIYLCSASDRSGGYTFGSGTRLTVV.

The chain employs TRBV11-3 and TRBJ2-2; D unresolved. The CDR3 sequence is 13 residues long. Per germline, CDR1 SGHNT and CDR2 YENEEA. Trimming removed 6 bases at V and 5 bases at J, with 10 bases between. The CDR3 is CASSLSLTGELFF. In DNA form, the CDR3 reads TGTGCCAGCAGTCTCAGTTTGACCGGGGAGCTGTTTTTT.

The chain has TRBV5-1 and TRBJ1-1, with unresolved D. V shed 7 bases and J shed 0 bases, with 16 bases lying between them. The V gene's germline CDR1 is SGHRS and CDR2 YFSETQ. The CDR3 contains 15 residues. The CDR3: CASGGKGGMNTEAFF. The CDR3 nucleotides are TGCGCCAGCGGAGGGAAGGGAGGCATGAACACTGAAGCTTTCTTT.

J is TRBJ2-7 and V is TRBV29-1; 8 bases match TRBD1. Germline values: CDR1 SQVTM, CDR2 ANQGSEA. Unmatched junction bases numbered 9, after V lost 3 bases and J lost 2 bases. The CDR3 is 15 amino acids. CDR3 sequence (DNA): TGCAGCGTTGAGTACAGGGGGACGGTTACCTACGAGCAGTACTTC. Its translation: CSVEYRGTVTYEQYF.

V usage is TRBV29-1 and J usage is TRBJ1-1; no firm D call. This CDR3 is 14 amino acids long. Germline V CDR1 and CDR2: SQVTM, ANQGSEA. Trimming stripped 1 base from V and 4 bases from J, with 13 bases between. The CDR3 protein is CSVEVGIQATEAFF. CDR3 nucleotides: TGCAGCGTTGAAGTAGGTATTCAGGCCACTGAAGCTTTCTTT.

The chain's CDR3 is CASRYGQGGTYEQYF. In DNA, the CDR3 is TGTGCCAGCAGATATGGACAGGGCGGAACCTACGAGCAGTACTTC. This rearrangement joins TRBV5-4 to TRBJ2-7; 8 nucleotides line up with TRBD1. The ends lost 5 bases at V and 2 bases at J; junction bases unmatched: 9. This CDR3 is built from 15 residues. Germline lookup yields CDR1 SGHNT and CDR2 YYREEE (reference sequence).

The chain recombines TRBV19 with TRBJ1-2; 7 bases map to TRBD1. This CDR3 region has 15 residues. The ends lost 9 bases at V and 4 bases at J; junction bases unmatched: 14. From germline, CDR1 is LNHDA and CDR2 SQIVND (reference sequence). CDR3 nucleotide sequence: TGTGCCAGCGCGGGGAAAGGGGCAGGGGGCTATGGCTACACCTTC. Its translation: CASAGKGAGGYGYTF. Full variable domain (missing parts from reference TRBV19 and TRBJ1-2): DGGITQSPKYLFRKEGQNVTLSCEQNLNHDAMYWYRQDPGQGLRLIYYSQIVNDFQKGDIAEGYSVSREKKESFPLTVTSAQKNPTAFYLCASAGKGAGGYGYTFGSGTRLTVV.

V and J are TRBV5-3 and TRBJ1-5; D not resolved. TRBV5-3 is marked as an open reading frame, function uncertain. Trimming cost V 0 bases and J 2 bases, with 6 bases left between them. This CDR3 is 14 amino acids long. The CDR3 DNA sequence: TGTGCCAGAAGCTTGGCGGTCTGCAATCAGCCCCAGCATTTT. Translating gives CARSLAVCNQPQHF.

The V call is TRBV4-3, the J call TRBJ2-3; possible D gene TRBD1, 6 bases. The germline V and J ends were trimmed by 0 bases and 0 bases, with 16 bases remaining between them. CDR1 and CDR2 from the germline V gene are LGHNA and YSLEER. The CDR3 consists of 18 residues. The CDR3 sequence: CASSQDSVQGASTDTQYF. As DNA, the CDR3 is TGCGCCAGCAGCCAAGATTCCGTACAGGGTGCTAGCACAGATACGCAGTATTTT.

This clone is a singleton in its sample. V gene TRBV25-1 combines with J gene TRBJ1-2; possibly TRBD1 for D (6 bases). This CDR3 contains 16 residues. Looked up from germline, CDR1 is MGHDK and CDR2 is SYGVNS. Between the trimmed V and J ends, which lost 0 bases and 0 bases, there was a span of 11 bases. The CDR3 DNA reads TGTGCCAGCAGTGAATATTGGACAGCCACTAACTATGGCTACACCTTC. Protein: CASSEYWTATNYGYTF.

The chain is built from TRBV6-5 and TRBJ2-1, with 7 bases identical to TRBD2. Germline trimming cut 3 bases from V and 5 bases from J; bases unmatched to any gene: 4. The CDR3 consists of 14 residues. In germline, CDR1 is MNHEY, CDR2 SVGAGI. Written as DNA, the CDR3 is TGTGCCAGCAGTTATGGCCTAGCGGACAATGAGCAGTTCTTC. It yields the protein CASSYGLADNEQFF.

The chain carries TRBV30 and TRBJ1-1, with D possibly TRBD1 on 5 matching bases. V was pared by 1 base and J by 2 bases, with 14 bases between. The CDR3 has 15 amino acids. CDR1 is GTSNPN and CDR2 is SVGIG in the germline V gene (reference sequence). CDR3 DNA sequence: TGTGCCTGGAGTGCGGAGGGGTGGGGAAACACTGAAGCTTTCTTT. Translating it yields CAWSAEGWGNTEAFF. The full variable domain, rest sourced from reference TRBV30 and TRBJ1-1, is SQTIHQWPATLVQPVGSPLSLECTVEGTSNPNLYWYRQAAGRGLQLLFYSVGIGQISSEVPQNLSASRPQDRQFILSSKKLLLSDSGFYLCAWSAEGWGNTEAFFGQGTRLTVV.

To note about this clone: The conserved final phenylalanine or tryptophan is absent from the CDR3, which likely points to a read error. Because the CDR3's place on the DNA is in doubt, the DNA is left out and the CDR3 is given as listed by TCRdb. The rearrangement joins TRBV28 to TRBJ2-7; the table's D call, TRBD1, was not checked against the DNA. CDR1 is MDHEN, CDR2 SYDVKM, per germline. Including both end residues, the CDR3 is 16 amino acids long. CDR3 region: CASSRQGDVGRESSSL.